This passage covers 8 T cell receptor beta chains from one sample sequenced in a study of blood T cell repertoires in COVID-19. The protocol was immunoSEQ multiplex PCR, while the TCRdb copy is restricted to in-frame clones and leaves out a portion. The table shows some 48,000 clones, with about 79% occurring only once. Sequencing was performed on peripheral blood. The receptors stem from a human donor in a cohort sampled during active COVID-19.

V gene TRBV2 combines with J gene TRBJ2-7; 9 bases line up with TRBD1. Per germline, CDR1 SNHLY and CDR2 FYNNEI. The CDR3 is 18 residues long. The J segment lost 2 bases and the V segment lost 1 base, leaving 12 bases of the junction unmatched. The CDR3 sequence: CASSEGDRGFSAPYEQYF. CDR3 in DNA: TGTGCCAGCAGTGAAGGAGACAGGGGGTTTTCGGCACCCTACGAGCAGTACTTC.

The chain carries TRBV7-2 and TRBJ2-3; 12 bases fit TRBD2. The CDR3 consists of 17 residues. The V gene end was trimmed by 3 bases and the J gene end by 4 bases; junction bases not matched to a gene: 8. Germline-derived CDR1 and CDR2 are SGHTA and FQGNSA. The CDR3 here is CASSFPTSGSGADTQYF. The CDR3 DNA is TGTGCCAGCAGCTTCCCGACTAGCGGGAGTGGGGCAGATACGCAGTATTTT.

This clone appeared a few times. The J gene is TRBJ2-7, the V gene TRBV28, with a weak D call TRBD2 (5 bases). Trimming stripped 3 bases from V and 5 bases from J, with 17 bases between. The CDR3 has 15 residues. The germline V gene has CDR1 MDHEN and CDR2 SYDVKM. CDR3 amino acids: CASSFVWGKEDEQYF. As DNA, the CDR3 is TGTGCCAGCAGTTTTGTATGGGGTAAGGAGGACGAGCAGTACTTC.

V and J are TRBV27 and TRBJ2-7, with TRBD1 matching 12 bases. The CDR3 length is 18 residues. CDR1 MNHEY and CDR2 SMNVEV come from the germline V gene (reference sequence). V shed 6 bases, J shed 4 bases, and the junction held 16 bases outside the gene matches. CDR3 in amino acids: CASRLAPGQGAGRYEQYF. DNA of the CDR3: TGTGCCAGCAGGCTCGCGCCGGGACAGGGGGCAGGTCGGTACGAGCAGTACTTC.

This chain uses TRBV5-1 with TRBJ2-1; the D is unclear. The CDR3 is made up of 14 amino acids. V lost 1 base and J lost 8, with 13 bases in between. Germline V gene sequence: CDR1 SGHRS, CDR2 YFSETQ. Written as DNA, the CDR3 is TGCGCCAGCAGCTTGTCGCCTAGTGGCGATGAGCAGTTCTTC. Translation: CASSLSPSGDEQFF.

CDR3 in amino acids: CASSYFGSNTDTQYF. CDR3 nucleotides: TGTGCCAGCAGTTACTTCGGGAGCAACACAGATACGCAGTATTTT. This chain uses TRBV6-2 or TRBV6-3 with TRBJ2-3; D is perhaps TRBD2 (6 bases). The germline V gene encodes CDR1 MNHEY and CDR2 SVGEGT. This CDR3 is 15 amino acids long. V lost 1 base and J lost 2, with 10 bases in between.

V usage is TRBV27 and J usage is TRBJ2-7; 7 bases line up with TRBD2. Germline CDR1 MNHEY, CDR2 SMNVEV (reference sequence). This CDR3 spans 15 amino acids. V trimming: 4 bases; J trimming: 0 bases; junction bases outside the gene matches: 6. DNA of the CDR3: TGTGCCAGCAGTTCCCGAGCGGGACTCTCCTACGAGCAGTACTTC. This codes for CASSSRAGLSYEQYF.

The chain has TRBV3-1 (or the pseudogene TRBV3-2) and TRBJ1-3; TRBD1 agrees at 9 bases. Germline V gene data show CDR1 as LGHDT and CDR2 as YNNKEL (reference sequence). This CDR3 contains 16 residues. J gave up 0 bases and V 4 bases, and 4 bases lay outside the gene matches. CDR3 DNA: TGTGCCAGCAGCCCCTTGACAGGGGGCTCTGGAAACACCATATATTTT. Its protein product is CASSPLTGGSGNTIYF.